Reported below is one T cell receptor (beta chain). Its antigen is still unknown. Profiled with immunoSEQ multiplex PCR; TCRdb holds only in-frame clones, not every one. The data show about 79,000 clones, about 85% seen once. This entry comes from a study of OX40 agonist ivuxolimab in advanced cancers. General study findings and limits: At doses 0.1 to 3.0 mg/kg, CD4+ and CD8+ clones expanded.

This CDR3 is 12 amino acids long. The V and J ends lost 11 bases and 4 bases, in that order; junction bases with no gene match: 7. Germline CDR1 reads SNHLY; CDR2 reads FYNNEI. The gene calls are TRBV2 and TRBJ2-7, with 8 bases fitting TRBD1. The receptor comes from an adult with an advanced solid tumor such as melanoma, head and neck, liver or kidney cancer. This specimen was CD4+ or CD8+ T cells sorted from blood, taken in a trial of the OX40 agonist ivuxolimab. The chain's CDR3 is CAGGQGWYEQYF. CDR3 DNA sequence: TGTGCCGGCGGACAGGGCTGGTACGAGCAGTACTTC.